The T cell receptor (beta chain) described here comes from a study of CD8 T cells in ankylosing spondylitis. Overall study findings and caveats: About 8 highly homologous variants made up a TCR beta motif that seemed to typify ankylosing spondylitis blood. In ankylosing spondylitis patients, matched synovial fluid reportedly showed significant enrichment of disease-linked clones.

One entry per CDR3 protein results from TCRdb running MiXCR on the 5' RACE reads. The sample holds over 700,000 distinct CDR3 sequences, 15% to 20% seen once. V shed 5 bases and J 6 bases; nucleotides not matched to a gene: 13. The CDR3 is 16 residues long. Per germline, CDR1 SEHNR and CDR2 FQNEAQ (reference sequence). This clonotype has only one observation. Its antigen is currently unknown. The chain carries TRBV7-9 and TRBJ1-2, with 9 bases matching TRBD1. The sample consisted of blood, either unsorted or a sorted T cell fraction (not recorded which). This receptor was identified in a male donor with ankylosing spondylitis. The CDR3 bases are TGTGCCAGCAGCCGCGGAGGGACAGGGTCAACTAATGGCTACACCTTC. Translated: CASSRGGTGSTNGYTF.